This T cell receptor (beta chain) was recorded in a study of glioma-infiltrating T cells after dendritic cell vaccination. Looking at the study overall: Patients received three intradermal dendritic cell vaccine injections at biweekly intervals.

Trimming removed 4 bases at V and 8 bases at J, with 9 bases between. The length of the CDR3 is 13 residues. The germline CDR1 and CDR2 sequences are KGHSH and LQKENI. Method: immunoSEQ multiplex PCR; TCRdb's copy keeps in-frame clones and lacks some. The table records tens of thousands of clones, 65% to 90% of them present only once. There are a few counts of this clone. Isocitrate dehydrogenase mutation was absent in all glioblastoma patients. The sample here was blood, taken before dendritic cell vaccination. The TCR originated in a human donor with glioblastoma. The chain is built from TRBV18 and TRBJ1-6; D ambiguous. The CDR3 nucleotides are TGTGCCAGCTCACGAGACAATCATTCACCCCTCCACTTT. Its translation is CASSRDNHSPLHF.